The rows below give T cell receptor beta chains drawn from one sample of a study of shared clonotypes between healthy human individuals. Assay: immunoSEQ multiplex PCR; the TCRdb copy retains only in-frame clones and omits some. The repertoire holds over 2,000,000 clones, with around 93% as singletons. The sequencing input was naive CD8+ T cells from PBMCs. The receptors derive from a man aged 18 to 29 in good health. Some clones in this sample may be carry-over from other donors' samples. CDR3s include the opening cysteine and the closing phenylalanine or tryptophan. Each record gives: V gene, J gene, D gene, clone size, CDR3 protein, CDR3 DNA. The D gene is left open where the match is weak. Size values are once, few and many counts, or a class for expanded clones, and some rows have none.

>TRBV28|TRBJ2-5|NA|NA
CASSPQEGGIGETQYF
TGTGCCAGCAGTCCCCAGGAGGGGGGAATTGGGGAGACCCAGTACTTC
>TRBV10-3|TRBJ2-3|TRBD2|NA
CAISGDYPGTDTQYF
TGTGCCATCAGTGGGGACTACCCGGGCACAGATACGCAGTATTTT
>TRBV9|TRBJ2-1|NA|NA
CASSVATYNEQFF
TGTGCCAGCAGCGTAGCCACCTACAATGAGCAGTTCTTC
>TRBV6-5|TRBJ2-7|TRBD1|once
CASSYWTGQGAYEQYF
TGTGCCAGCAGTTACTGGACCGGACAGGGTGCCTACGAGCAGTACTTC
>TRBV11-2|TRBJ2-7|TRBD2|NA
CASSLGLAPYEQYF
TGTGCCAGCAGCCTCGGACTAGCGCCATACGAGCAGTACTTC
>TRBV29-1|TRBJ2-7|NA|NA
CSVVLRGYEQYF
TGCAGCGTTGTTTTGAGGGGATACGAGCAGTACTTC
>TRBV19|TRBJ1-1|NA|once
CASSIRGEGRKAFF
TGTGCCAGTAGTATTAGAGGTGAGGGGAGGAAAGCTTTCTTT
>TRBV30|TRBJ2-7|TRBD1|NA
CARDREFPYEQYF
TGTGCCAGAGACAGGGAGTTTCCCTACGAGCAGTACTTC
>TRBV11-2|TRBJ2-1|TRBD2|NA
CASSHLLAGIYNEQFF
TGTGCCAGCAGTCACCTTCTAGCGGGAATCTACAATGAGCAGTTCTTC
>TRBV27|TRBJ1-6|TRBD1|NA
CASTGQGNSPLHF
TGTGCCAGCACTGGACAGGGGAATTCACCCCTCCACTTT
>TRBV7-9|TRBJ1-2|TRBD1|NA
CASSTTGEVGNYGYTF
TGTGCCAGCAGCACAACAGGGGAGGTTGGTAACTATGGCTACACCTTC
>TRBV5-1|TRBJ2-5|NA|NA
CASSLGVRDPGRETQYF
TGCGCCAGCAGCTTGGGAGTCCGGGACCCGGGGCGCGAGACCCAGTACTTC
>TRBV7-2|TRBJ1-5|TRBD1|NA
CASSLGGQASNQPQHF
TGTGCCAGCAGCTTAGGGGGACAGGCTAGCAATCAGCCCCAGCATTTT
>TRBV4-3|TRBJ1-6|NA|NA
CASSQDDGTNSPLHF
TGCGCCAGCAGCCAAGACGACGGAACTAATTCACCCCTCCACTTT
>TRBV27|TRBJ2-2|TRBD2|NA
CASSAGTSGLTGELFF
TGTGCCAGCTCCGCCGGGACTAGCGGCCTCACCGGGGAGCTGTTTTTT
>TRBV11-2|TRBJ2-1|TRBD2|NA
CASSSSDGRTPWNEQFF
TGTGCCAGCAGCTCGTCGGACGGGAGGACCCCCTGGAATGAGCAGTTCTTC
>TRBV2|TRBJ1-2|TRBD1|NA
CASSEGEQGALGYTF
TGTGCCAGCAGTGAAGGAGAACAGGGGGCCCTTGGCTACACCTTC
>TRBV4-2|TRBJ1-1|TRBD1|few
CASSEPGQGITEAFF
TGTGCCAGCAGCGAACCGGGACAGGGGATAACTGAAGCTTTCTTT
>TRBV30|TRBJ2-7|TRBD2|NA
CAFISGGPYEQYF
TGTGCCTTTATTAGCGGGGGCCCCTACGAGCAGTACTTC
>TRBV27|TRBJ2-7|NA|NA
CASSLSLRPGEQYF
TGTGCCAGCAGTTTATCGCTCCGTCCTGGCGAGCAGTACTTC
>TRBV27|TRBJ1-1|TRBD1|NA
CASRPGTAPTEAFF
TGTGCCAGCAGGCCCGGGACAGCTCCCACTGAAGCTTTCTTT
>TRBV28|TRBJ1-4|NA|NA
CASSYDRRYNEKLFF
TGTGCCAGCAGCTACGACAGGCGATATAATGAAAAACTGTTTTTT
>TRBV9|TRBJ2-1|NA|NA
CASSPWGYNEQFF
TGTGCCAGCAGCCCGTGGGGTTACAATGAGCAGTTCTTC
>TRBV7-9|TRBJ2-7|TRBD1|NA
CASSSGQGEQYF
TGTGCCAGCAGCTCAGGACAGGGAGAGCAGTACTTC
>TRBV7-9|TRBJ2-3|TRBD2|NA
CASSSPEAGDLDTQYF
TGTGCCAGCAGCTCCCCAGAAGCGGGAGATCTGGATACGCAGTATTTT
>TRBV30|TRBJ2-2|NA|NA
CAWSVLGDTGELFF
TGTGCCTGGAGTGTACTCGGGGACACCGGGGAGCTGTTTTTT
>TRBV27|TRBJ2-1|NA|NA
CASSLISSLNEQFF
TGTGCCAGCAGTTTAATCTCTAGCCTCAATGAGCAGTTCTTC
>TRBV28|TRBJ1-5|NA|NA
CASSIMGRHNQPQHF
TGTGCCAGCAGCATTATGGGCCGTCACAATCAGCCCCAGCATTTT
>TRBV27|TRBJ1-2|NA|NA
CASSLWGSNYGYTF
TGTGCCAGCAGTTTATGGGGCAGCAACTATGGCTACACCTTC
>TRBV6-5|TRBJ2-7|TRBD1|NA
CASSPTGGEQYF
TGTGCCAGCAGTCCTACAGGGGGCGAGCAGTACTTC
>TRBV7-9|TRBJ2-7|NA|NA
CASSLEGGQNPYEQYF
TGTGCCAGCAGCTTAGAGGGGGGGCAGAACCCCTACGAGCAGTACTTC
>TRBV14|TRBJ2-2|NA|NA
CASSQWAHTGELFF
TGTGCCAGCAGCCAATGGGCCCACACCGGGGAGCTGTTTTTT
>TRBV10-3|TRBJ2-2|NA|NA
CAISIGRSTGELFF
TGTGCCATCAGCATCGGACGGAGCACCGGGGAGCTGTTTTTT
>TRBV5-6|TRBJ1-2|TRBD1|NA
CASTTGGANYGYTF
TGTGCCAGTACCACAGGGGGCGCGAACTATGGCTACACCTTC
>TRBV27|TRBJ2-3|TRBD2|NA
CASSLAGETLDTQYF
TGTGCCAGCAGTCTAGCGGGAGAGACCTTAGATACGCAGTATTTT
>TRBV9|TRBJ2-4|NA|NA
CASSVGGSPKNIQYF
TGTGCCAGCAGCGTCGGGGGCAGCCCCAAAAACATTCAGTACTTC
>TRBV18|TRBJ2-7|NA|NA
CASSIRTVRDASYEQYF
TGTGCCAGCTCAATTCGGACAGTCAGGGATGCATCCTACGAGCAGTACTTC
>TRBV14|TRBJ1-2|NA|once
CASSQDRSGWYGYTF
TGTGCCAGCAGCCAAGATCGATCGGGCTGGTATGGCTACACCTTC
>TRBV29-1|TRBJ2-2|TRBD1|NA
CSVGTAFTGELFF
TGCAGCGTCGGGACAGCCTTCACCGGGGAGCTGTTTTTT
>TRBV9|TRBJ2-7|TRBD2|NA
CARRTGGPYEQYF
TGTGCCCGCCGGACGGGAGGACCATACGAGCAGTACTTC
>TRBV19|TRBJ2-1|NA|NA
CASRAWGSLEQFF
TGTGCCAGTAGGGCCTGGGGAAGTCTTGAGCAGTTCTTC
>TRBV9|TRBJ2-7|TRBD1|NA
CASSYQGQGHYEQYF
TGTGCCAGCAGCTACCAGGGACAGGGGCACTACGAGCAGTACTTC
>TRBV27|TRBJ1-1|NA|NA
CASSLHRYTEAFF
TGTGCCAGCAGTCTCCACAGGTACACTGAAGCTTTCTTT
>TRBV30|TRBJ1-2|TRBD1|NA
CAWRGIGGQGHYGYTF
TGTGCCTGGAGAGGAATCGGGGGACAGGGCCACTATGGCTACACCTTC
>TRBV2|TRBJ2-7|NA|NA
CASTPDGYEQYF
TGTGCCAGCACCCCAGACGGATACGAGCAGTACTTC
>TRBV28|TRBJ2-1|NA|NA
CASSFRWDEQFF
TGTGCCAGCAGTTTCCGTTGGGATGAGCAGTTCTTC
>TRBV5-6|TRBJ1-3|TRBD1|NA
CASSQGTAGSTIYF
TGTGCCAGCAGCCAAGGGACAGCGGGAAGCACCATATATTTT
>TRBV5-1|TRBJ2-7|TRBD2|NA
CASSLALRREGFEQYF
TGCGCCAGCAGCTTGGCCCTGCGGAGGGAGGGGTTCGAGCAGTACTTC
>TRBV19|TRBJ2-7|TRBD2|NA
CATQTSDEQYF
TGTGCCACGCAAACTAGCGACGAGCAGTACTTC
>TRBV14|TRBJ2-1|NA|NA
CASSLGRRIPYNEQFF
TGTGCCAGCAGCCTAGGTAGGAGGATCCCGTACAATGAGCAGTTCTTC
>TRBV11-3|TRBJ2-7|TRBD1|once
CASSPRDSTPYEQYF
TGTGCCAGCAGCCCCCGGGACAGTACACCATACGAGCAGTACTTC
>TRBV2|TRBJ2-1|NA|NA
CASSEGPHPGNEQFF
TGTGCCAGCAGTGAAGGCCCCCACCCGGGGAATGAGCAGTTCTTC
>TRBV27|TRBJ2-7|NA|NA
CASSPRGEAYEQYF
TGTGCCAGCAGCCCCCGCGGGGAGGCGTACGAGCAGTACTTC